There are a few counts of the clone carrying this T cell receptor (beta chain). The data were obtained in a study of blood T cell repertoires in COVID-19. As for the study in general: The samples span acute and convalescent COVID-19 from the United States, Italy and Spain. Sample material is recorded as cDNA or gDNA derived from T cells, B-cell-depleted T cells, or PBMCs.

In the original workflow: Reference gene primer amplification in the assay estimated nucleated cell counts. Using immunoSEQ multiplex PCR, the repertoire was profiled, and TCRdb retains in-frame clones only, with some absent. V and J calls plus clone size are reproduced from that table; the DNA served to infer D and trimming. There are roughly 200,000 clones in the sample; around 76% occur only once, and more than 6.5% lies in the top ten. Per the germline V gene, CDR1 is SNHLY and CDR2 is FYNNEI. V trimming: 4 bases; J trimming: 4 bases; junction bases outside the gene matches: 11. The CDR3 consists of 16 residues.

The sequence was obtained from a woman aged 45-65 years with active or convalescent COVID-19. The chain uses TRBV2 and TRBJ1-2, with TRBD1 matching over 8 bases. Source material: peripheral blood. The CDR3 reads CASSGQAGGRGYGYTF. CDR3 nucleotides: TGTGCCAGCAGTGGTCAGGCAGGGGGCAGGGGCTATGGCTACACCTTC.